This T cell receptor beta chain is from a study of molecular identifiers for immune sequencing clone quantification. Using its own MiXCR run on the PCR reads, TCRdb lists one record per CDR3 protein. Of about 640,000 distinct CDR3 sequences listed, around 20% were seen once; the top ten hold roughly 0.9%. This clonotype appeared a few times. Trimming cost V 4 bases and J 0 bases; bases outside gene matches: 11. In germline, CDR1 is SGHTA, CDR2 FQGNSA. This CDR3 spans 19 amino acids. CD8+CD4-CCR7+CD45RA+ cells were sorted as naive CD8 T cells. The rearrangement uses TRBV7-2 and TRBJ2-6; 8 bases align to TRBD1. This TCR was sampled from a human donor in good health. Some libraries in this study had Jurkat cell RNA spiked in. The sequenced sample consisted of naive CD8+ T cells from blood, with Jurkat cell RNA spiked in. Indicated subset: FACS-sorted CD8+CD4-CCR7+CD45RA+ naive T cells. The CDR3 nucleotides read TGTGCCAGCAGCTCCCCTCGGGACAGGATTGACTCTGGGGCCAACGTCCTGACTTTC. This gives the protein CASSSPRDRIDSGANVLTF.